A single sample is the source of the 9 T cell receptor beta chains below, sequenced in a study of monozygotic twins with cystic fibrosis. Profiling relied on immunoSEQ multiplex PCR, and the TCRdb table lists in-frame clones only, not all of them. This table holds 20,000 to 30,000 clones, approximately 96% found once. Sequenced input: blood. The receptor source for this set is a girl aged 2 to 10 with cystic fibrosis.

The genes are TRBV9 and TRBJ2-3; D gene unclear. The CDR3 consists of 16 residues. The germline V and J ends were trimmed by 1 base and 0 bases, with 12 bases remaining between them. CDR1 and CDR2 from the germline V gene are SGDLS and YYNGEE. This CDR3 is CASSVYDSSSTDTQYF. Written as DNA, the CDR3 is TGTGCCAGCAGCGTATACGATAGCTCTAGCACAGATACGCAGTATTTT.

The chain joins TRBV9 to TRBJ2-1, with D possibly matching TRBD1 (6 bases). With 3 bases removed from V and 4 bases from J, the gap between germline ends came to 14 bases. The CDR3 totals 15 residues. CDR1 is SGDLS, CDR2 YYNGEE, per germline. The CDR3 DNA follows: TGTGCCAGCAGCGACCGGGACACACTTTACAATGAGCAGTTCTTC. This encodes CASSDRDTLYNEQFF.

The chain links TRBV6-6 to TRBJ2-2; D may be TRBD1 or TRBD2 (5 bases each). CDR3 length equals 14 residues. V lost 11 bases and J lost 1, with 14 bases in between. CDR1 is MNHNY and CDR2 is SVGAGI in the germline V gene (reference sequence). The CDR3 sequence: CAGGTGGNTGELFF. As DNA, the CDR3 is TGTGCCGGGGGAACAGGAGGGAACACCGGGGAGCTGTTTTTT.

The V call is TRBV28, the J call TRBJ2-7, with 13 bases that match TRBD2. This CDR3 has 17 residues. Germline-derived CDR1 and CDR2 are MDHEN and SYDVKM. Unmatched junction bases numbered 6, after V lost 2 bases and J lost 2 bases. DNA of the CDR3: TGTGCCAGCAGTTTAATCGGGACTAGCGGGATGACCTACGAGCAGTACTTC. Protein sequence: CASSLIGTSGMTYEQYF.

The V gene is TRBV19, the J gene TRBJ2-2; the D call may be TRBD1 or TRBD2 (5 bases each). CDR3 length: 12 amino acids. Germline V gene sequence: CDR1 LNHDA, CDR2 SQIVND (reference sequence). The V end lost 6 bases, the J end lost 9 bases, and 11 bases lay between the germline ends. CDR3: CASSLRGRELFF. The CDR3 nucleotides are TGTGCCAGTAGCCTACGGGGCCGGGAGCTGTTTTTT.

This rearrangement joins TRBV6-5 to TRBJ2-2, with D perhaps matching TRBD1 (6 bases). The CDR3 has 13 amino acids. Germline CDR1 reads MNHEY; CDR2 reads SVGAGI. Trimming removed 4 bases at V and 6 bases at J, with 9 bases between. Written as DNA, the CDR3 is TGTGCCAGCAGTTTAGGGGGACCCGGGGAGCTGTTTTTT. Translated: CASSLGGPGELFF.

The chain links TRBV4-2 to TRBJ2-3, with D tentatively TRBD2 (5 bases). V gave up 0 bases and J gave up 8 bases, with 15 bases separating them. This CDR3 is built from 15 residues. Germline lookup yields CDR1 LGHNA and CDR2 YNFKEQ. CDR3 sequence reads: CASSQESQRLGTQYF. The CDR3 nucleotides read TGTGCCAGCAGCCAAGAAAGCCAGCGGCTAGGTACGCAGTATTTT.

This sequence joins TRBV2 and TRBJ2-7, with a tentative D call TRBD1 (5 bases). This CDR3 spans 15 amino acids. Trimming took 0 bases from V and 3 from J, leaving 12 bases between them. Per germline, CDR1 SNHLY and CDR2 FYNNEI. CDR3 DNA sequence: TGTGCCAGCAGTGAAGCGCTCCGGACATTCTACGAGCAGTACTTC. It codes for CASSEALRTFYEQYF.

DNA of the CDR3: TGCGCCAGCAGCCAAGGCCCGCCGACAGGGAATGGCTACACCTTC. It specifies CASSQGPPTGNGYTF. The chain employs TRBV4-1 and TRBJ1-2; 7 bases align to TRBD1. With 1 base clipped from V and 6 bases from J, the junction kept 8 bases outside the gene matches. Germline V lookup: CDR1 MGHRA, CDR2 YSYEKL. This CDR3 is built from 15 residues.